Presented here are 21 T cell receptor beta chains from one specimen sequenced in a study of cytomegalovirus exposure and HLA in healthy donors. Amplification used 60 Vbeta primers and 13 Jbeta primers. The repertoire was sequenced with immunoSEQ multiplex PCR; TCRdb's copy has only in-frame clones and lacks some. The profile shows about 200,000 clones, around 74% of them singletons. Sequencing was done on a sample of PBMCs. These receptors were taken from a girl between 5 and 17 years old in good health and CMV-seropositive.

J is TRBJ2-7 and V is TRBV27, with TRBD1 matching over 8 bases. Trimming at V came to 6 bases and at J to 0 bases, leaving 7 bases not matched to a gene. Germline-derived CDR1 and CDR2 are MNHEY and SMNVEV (reference sequence). CDR3 length equals 15 residues. The CDR3 sequence is CASSPTGQVSYEQYF. As DNA, the CDR3 is TGTGCCAGCAGCCCCACGGGACAGGTCTCCTACGAGCAGTACTTC.

The chain couples TRBV5-1 to TRBJ2-7; no clear D. Germline V lookup: CDR1 SGHRS, CDR2 YFSETQ. CDR3 length: 14 amino acids. Trimming removed 0 bases at V and 3 bases at J, with 10 bases between. The DNA for the CDR3 is TGCGCCAGCAGCTTGGAACCGCCGGGCTACGAGCAGTACTTC. Translation gives CASSLEPPGYEQYF.

The chain carries TRBV27 and TRBJ1-4; 8 bases match TRBD1. Germline V CDR1 and CDR2: MNHEY, SMNVEV (reference sequence). This CDR3 is built from 18 residues. Trimming cost V 5 bases and J 0 bases; bases outside gene matches: 11. The CDR3 bases are TGTGCCAGCAGTGCCCACAGGGGGTGGTCTGCAACTAATGAAAAACTGTTTTTT. This encodes CASSAHRGWSATNEKLFF. Based on the CDR3 plus reference TRBV27 and TRBJ1-4, the full variable domain is EAQVTQNPRYLITVTGKKLTVTCSQNMNHEYMSWYRQDPGLGLRQIYYSMNVEVTDKGDVPEGYKVSRKEKRNFPLILESPSPNQTSLYFCASSAHRGWSATNEKLFFGSGTQLSVL.

This chain connects TRBV28 to TRBJ2-7; D not resolved. The CDR3 is 11 residues long. Germline CDR1 is MDHEN and CDR2 is SYDVKM. V gave up 3 bases and J gave up 3 bases, with 3 bases separating them. CDR3 DNA: TGTGCCAGCAGTTTCCGCTACGAGCAGTACTTC. Translating it yields CASSFRYEQYF.

The genes are TRBV18 and TRBJ1-2; D gene unclear. Germline CDR1 KGHSH, CDR2 LQKENI. V lost 2 bases and J lost 4, with 17 bases in between. The CDR3 runs 16 residues. The CDR3 nucleotides read TGTGCCAGCTCACCAGGCGAATCCTTACGGGGCTATGGCTACACCTTC. As protein: CASSPGESLRGYGYTF.

This clone was observed once. The chain combines TRBV5-4 with TRBJ1-4; TRBD1 is a possible D gene (6 bases). Germline V CDR1 and CDR2: SGHNT, YYREEE (reference sequence). The CDR3 runs 13 residues. The germline V and J ends were trimmed by 8 bases and 2 bases, with 10 bases remaining between them. This CDR3 is CASAQGTNEKLFF. CDR3 nucleotides: TGTGCCAGTGCCCAGGGGACTAATGAAAAACTGTTTTTT.

The gene calls are TRBV7-2 and TRBJ2-7; 9 bases align to TRBD1. The CDR3 consists of 14 residues. The trim removed 5 bases at V and 3 bases at J, leaving 5 bases unmatched. Germline V gene sequence: CDR1 SGHTA, CDR2 FQGNSA. CDR3 protein: CASSPKDRGYEQYF. The CDR3 DNA reads as TGTGCCAGCAGCCCGAAGGACAGGGGCTACGAGCAGTACTTC.

The chain combines TRBV5-1 with TRBJ2-2; 9 bases agree with TRBD1. Germline assignment: CDR1 SGHRS and CDR2 YFSETQ. Unmatched junction bases numbered 4, after V lost 2 bases and J lost 5 bases. CDR3 length: 15 residues. In nucleotides, the CDR3 is TGCGCCAGCAGCTTACAGGGGGCTGAGACCGGGGAGCTGTTTTTT. Its translation: CASSLQGAETGELFF.

This clone was counted only a few times. J is TRBJ2-6 and V is TRBV6-5; D gene unclear. This CDR3 spans 13 amino acids. The ends were cut back, 6 bases at V and 2 bases at J, with 5 bases in the middle. Germline V gene lookup returns CDR1 MNHEY and CDR2 SVGAGI. The CDR3 spells CASRAPGANVLTF. CDR3 sequence (DNA): TGTGCCAGCAGGGCTCCTGGGGCCAACGTCCTGACTTTC.

This chain joins TRBV25-1 and TRBJ2-7; D is ambiguous. The V end was cut by 3 bases, the J end by 6 bases, with 6 bases between. Looked up from germline, CDR1 is MGHDK and CDR2 is SYGVNS. This CDR3 is built from 11 residues. CDR3 protein: CASSEAAEQYF. The CDR3 coding sequence is TGTGCCAGCAGTGAGGCGGCCGAGCAGTACTTC.

This rearrangement joins TRBV30 to TRBJ1-6; 11 nucleotides match TRBD1. Germline V CDR1 and CDR2: GTSNPN, SVGIG (reference sequence). Trimming cost V 2 bases and J 7 bases; bases outside gene matches: 10. This CDR3 is 17 amino acids long. The CDR3, as DNA: TGTGCCTGGAGTCGAGGGACAGGGGGTACCAAAAATTCACCCCTCCACTTT. Translated, it gives CAWSRGTGGTKNSPLHF.

This clone was counted once. This sequence joins TRBV4-3 and TRBJ1-1, with D unresolved. The germline V gene has CDR1 LGHNA and CDR2 YSLEER. V gave up 1 base and J gave up 0 bases, with 9 bases separating them. CDR3 length: 15 residues. The CDR3 sequence is CASSQARQMNTEAFF. CDR3 in DNA: TGCGCCAGCAGCCAAGCGAGACAAATGAACACTGAAGCTTTCTTT.

The chain is built from TRBV4-1 and TRBJ2-7; TRBD1 matches 7 bases. The V and J ends lost 0 bases and 7 bases, in that order; junction bases with no gene match: 9. This CDR3 is 15 amino acids long. The germline V gene encodes CDR1 MGHRA and CDR2 YSYEKL. In DNA, the CDR3 is TGCGCCAGCAGCCAAGAACTAGGGGGCTGGGGGGAGCAGTACTTC. It codes for CASSQELGGWGEQYF.

The V and J genes are TRBV6-5 and TRBJ2-3; the match to TRBD1 covers 7 bases. V shed 6 bases and J 5 bases; nucleotides not matched to a gene: 5. The CDR3 contains 13 residues. Germline V CDR1 and CDR2: MNHEY, SVGAGI. CDR3 protein: CASRPPGGDTQYF. The CDR3 DNA follows: TGTGCCAGCAGACCCCCAGGGGGAGATACGCAGTATTTT.

This clone has just one count. CDR3 nucleotide sequence: TGTGCCAGCAGCTCCCAGGGGGCGGCTAATGAAAAACTGTTTTTT. This gives the protein CASSSQGAANEKLFF. V gene TRBV11-2 combines with J gene TRBJ1-4, with TRBD1 matching over 8 bases. Losses at the gene ends were 4 bases for V and 3 bases for J; bases not matched to a gene: 4. This CDR3 is built from 15 residues. Germline V gene data show CDR1 as SGHAT and CDR2 as FQNNGV. Drawing the rest from reference TRBV11-2 and TRBJ1-4, the complete variable domain is EAGVAQSPRYKIIEKRQSVAFWCNPISGHATLYWYQQILGQGPKLLIQFQNNGVVDDSQLPKDRFSAERLKGVDSTLKIQPAKLEDSAVYLCASSSQGAANEKLFFGSGTQLSVL.

V usage is TRBV18 and J usage is TRBJ2-7, with 9 positions matching TRBD1. Germline-derived CDR1 and CDR2 are KGHSH and LQKENI. Losses at the gene ends were 2 bases for V and 6 bases for J; bases not matched to a gene: 8. This CDR3 is 15 amino acids long. CDR3 sequence: CASSPGQGPGGEQYF. Written as DNA, the CDR3 is TGTGCCAGCTCACCAGGACAGGGGCCAGGTGGCGAGCAGTACTTC.

The chain carries TRBV2 and TRBJ1-1; D unresolved. V lost 4 bases, J lost 1 base, and 10 bases lay in between. The CDR3 sequence is 14 residues long. Germline V gene lookup returns CDR1 SNHLY and CDR2 FYNNEI. CDR3 DNA sequence: TGTGCCAGCAGTGGCCGGAGGACGAACACTGAAGCTTTCTTT. Its translation: CASSGRRTNTEAFF. Full variable domain (outside the CDR3, taken from reference TRBV2 and TRBJ1-1): EPEVTQTPSHQVTQMGQEVILRCVPISNHLYFYWYRQILGQKVEFLVSFYNNEISEKSEIFDDQFSVERPDGSNFTLKIRSTKLEDSAMYFCASSGRRTNTEAFFGQGTRLTVV.

The sample holds one count of this clone. The CDR3 region has the DNA TGTGCCAGCAGCTCAAGCCGGGGAAGGACCGGGGAGCTGTTTTTT. Residues: CASSSSRGRTGELFF. V gene TRBV9 combines with J gene TRBJ2-2, with a weak D call TRBD2 (5 bases). V was clipped by 4 bases and J by 5 bases, with 15 bases between them. There are 15 residues in the CDR3. In germline, CDR1 is SGDLS, CDR2 YYNGEE.

The V and J genes are TRBV18 and TRBJ1-1; 11 bases align to TRBD1. This CDR3 is 16 amino acids long. Germline-derived CDR1 and CDR2 are KGHSH and LQKENI. J lost 6 bases, V lost 0 bases, and 6 bases had no gene match. The CDR3 DNA reads TGTGCCAGCTCACCACCTGGACAGGGGGCGTTGGCTGAAGCTTTCTTT. This translates into CASSPPGQGALAEAFF.

This sequence joins TRBV13 and TRBJ1-3; no clear D. Per germline, CDR1 PRHDT and CDR2 FYEKMQ (reference sequence). The CDR3 length is 14 residues. Trimming stripped 6 bases from V and 4 bases from J, with 13 bases between. For the CDR3, the DNA is TGTGCCAGCAGACCCGCCCGCGGGGGAAACACCATATATTTT. It codes for CASRPARGGNTIYF.

This chain uses TRBV7-9 with TRBJ1-2, with D perhaps matching TRBD1 (5 bases). This CDR3 is 15 amino acids long. V shed 5 bases and J shed 1 base, with 14 bases lying between them. The germline V gene encodes CDR1 SEHNR and CDR2 FQNEAQ (reference sequence). The CDR3 sequence is CASSPQGGVNYGYTF. The CDR3 bases are TGTGCCAGCAGCCCACAAGGAGGGGTTAACTATGGCTACACCTTC.